These 14 T cell receptor beta chains were sequenced from one sample in a study of shared clonotypes between healthy human individuals. CD45RO negativity and positive selection for CCR7 defined naive CD8 cells, a population that excluded terminally differentiated effector memory CD45RA+ cells. TCRdb's copy holds only in-frame clones and misses some; the assay was immunoSEQ multiplex PCR. This table holds roughly 770,000 clones, about 97% found once. Source material: naive CD8+ T cells sorted from blood. The receptors stem from a man aged 30 to 39 in good health.

The genes are TRBV7-6 and TRBJ2-1; TRBD1 aligns across 8 bases. This CDR3 is built from 14 residues. Germline V CDR1 and CDR2: SGHVS, FNYEAQ. Unmatched junction bases numbered 4, after V lost 4 bases and J lost 5 bases. The CDR3 DNA is TGTGCCAGCAGCTCACGGACAGGGAACAATGAGCAGTTCTTC. Protein sequence: CASSSRTGNNEQFF.

The rearrangement links TRBV7-6 to TRBJ2-1, with D possibly being TRBD1 (6 bases). In germline, CDR1 is SGHVS, CDR2 FNYEAQ. The CDR3 is 14 amino acids. V was cut by 0 bases and J by 8 bases, with 11 bases left in between. In DNA form, the CDR3 reads TGTGCCAGCAGCTTAGCCCCAGGGGTGCATGAGCAGTTCTTC. It codes for CASSLAPGVHEQFF.

This chain uses TRBV4-1 with TRBJ2-1, with D perhaps matching TRBD1 (5 bases). The CDR3 is made up of 17 amino acids. The V end lost 0 bases, the J end lost 4 bases, and 16 bases lay between the germline ends. From germline, CDR1 is MGHRA and CDR2 YSYEKL. The CDR3 nucleotides read TGCGCCAGCAGCCAAGATTACGGTACAGGACGATACAATGAGCAGTTCTTC. Amino acid sequence: CASSQDYGTGRYNEQFF.

A remark on this clone: Other DNA sequences within the sample encode an identical CDR3. The V call is TRBV5-1, the J call TRBJ2-7, with D perhaps TRBD1 (5 bases). The CDR3 extends over 13 amino acids. Trimming cost V 2 bases and J 4 bases, with 10 bases left between them. Germline V gene sequence: CDR1 SGHRS, CDR2 YFSETQ. The CDR3 nucleotides are TGCGCCAGCAGCTTAGATGGGGCGTACGAGCAGTACTTC. Residues: CASSLDGAYEQYF.

The CDR3 DNA reads as TGTGCCAGCAAGAGTGGACAGGGAAGTTCCGATGGCTACACCTTC. Encoded protein: CASKSGQGSSDGYTF. The chain employs TRBV2 and TRBJ1-2; TRBD1 matches at 8 bases. Germline CDR1 SNHLY, CDR2 FYNNEI. J was trimmed by 6 bases and V by 7 bases; bases with no gene match: 13. The CDR3 runs 15 residues.

Here the CDR3 reads CASRLAGTYEQYF. CDR3 DNA: TGTGCCAGCAGACTAGCGGGAACCTACGAGCAGTACTTC. This chain joins TRBV14 and TRBJ2-7; TRBD2 aligns across 10 bases. J lost 2 bases, V lost 6 bases, and 1 base had no gene match. The V gene's germline CDR1 is SGHDN and CDR2 FVKESK. The CDR3 length is 13 residues.

This clone is a singleton in its sample. The rearrangement joins TRBV28 to TRBJ2-3, with a tentative D call TRBD2 (5 bases). Germline assignment: CDR1 MDHEN and CDR2 SYDVKM. V lost 4 bases, J lost 4 bases, and 18 bases lay in between. The CDR3 has 16 amino acids. The chain's CDR3 is CASSSAGLLPADTQYF. CDR3 bases: TGTGCCAGCAGTTCCGCGGGCCTTTTGCCGGCAGATACGCAGTATTTT.

In regard to this clone: Other nucleotide sequences from this sample produce the same CDR3. This CDR3 reads CSVEGPDTQYF. The CDR3 DNA reads as TGCAGCGTGGAGGGACCAGATACGCAGTATTTT. The chain joins TRBV29-1 to TRBJ2-3, with D perhaps matching TRBD2 (6 bases). This CDR3 spans 11 amino acids. CDR1 and CDR2 from the germline V gene are SQVTM and ANQGSEA. V was cut by 6 bases and J by 4 bases, with 8 bases left in between.

The chain carries TRBV7-2 and TRBJ1-1; no clear D. The CDR3 is made up of 15 amino acids. The germline gives CDR1 SGHTA, CDR2 FQGNSA. Trimming removed 3 bases at V and 3 bases at J, with 14 bases between. CDR3 amino acids: CASSLTWRRDTEAFF. The CDR3 DNA is TGTGCCAGCAGCTTGACGTGGAGGAGGGACACTGAAGCTTTCTTT.

The chain carries TRBV7-9 and TRBJ2-1; D is unclear. V was trimmed by 1 base and J by 12 bases, leaving 16 bases between them. CDR1 and CDR2 (germline): SEHNR, FQNEAQ (reference sequence). The CDR3 extends over 14 amino acids. The CDR3 DNA sequence: TGTGCCAGCAGCTTAGTTGGCGAGGCTAAGGGGCAGTTCTTC. Amino acid sequence: CASSLVGEAKGQFF. Combining the CDR3 with reference TRBV7-9 and TRBJ2-1 gives the whole variable domain DTGVSQNPRHKITKRGQNVTFRCDPISEHNRLYWYRQTLGQGPEFLTYFQNEAQLEKSRLLSDRFSAERPKGSFSTLEIQRTEQGDSAMYLCASSLVGEAKGQFFGPGTRLTVL.

V gene TRBV6-1 combines with J gene TRBJ2-5, with 9 positions matching TRBD2. The CDR3 covers 14 residues. Germline CDR1 and CDR2: MNHNS and SASEGT. Germline trimming cut 5 bases from V and 7 bases from J; bases unmatched to any gene: 8. For the CDR3, the DNA is TGTGCCAGCAGTCGGACTAGCGACTTTCGGACCCAGTACTTC. This translates into CASSRTSDFRTQYF.

V and J are TRBV11-2 and TRBJ2-1; maybe TRBD1 (6 bases). V lost 4 bases and J lost 9, with 22 bases in between. Germline CDR1 is SGHAT and CDR2 is FQNNGV. This CDR3 contains 16 residues. For the CDR3, the DNA is TGTGCCAGCAGCTGGGCCTCTTCAGGGGTCCGCTTTGAGCAGTTCTTC. Its protein product is CASSWASSGVRFEQFF.

The chain recombines TRBV11-2 with TRBJ1-5; perhaps TRBD1 as D (5 bases). The germline V gene encodes CDR1 SGHAT and CDR2 FQNNGV. Trimming pared 5 bases from V and 4 bases from J, leaving 18 bases between. The CDR3 is made up of 16 amino acids. The DNA of the CDR3 is TGTGCCAGCAGCGAAGTTAGGGGCGTTGTAAATCAGCCCCAGCATTTT. Translated, it gives CASSEVRGVVNQPQHF. The full variable domain, rest sourced from reference TRBV11-2 and TRBJ1-5, is EAGVAQSPRYKIIEKRQSVAFWCNPISGHATLYWYQQILGQGPKLLIQFQNNGVVDDSQLPKDRFSAERLKGVDSTLKIQPAKLEDSAVYLCASSEVRGVVNQPQHFGDGTRLSIL.

The rearrangement joins TRBV7-9 to TRBJ2-7; TRBD1 matches at 7 bases. This CDR3 spans 14 amino acids. Germline V gives CDR1 SEHNR, CDR2 FQNEAQ (reference sequence). J was trimmed by 0 bases and V by 5 bases; bases with no gene match: 4. This CDR3 reads CASSIRDSSYEQYF. DNA for the CDR3: TGTGCCAGCAGCATCCGGGACAGCTCCTACGAGCAGTACTTC.